This TCR beta chain was captured by sequencing in a study of blood T cell repertoires in COVID-19. For the study at large: The United States, Italy and Spain supplied acute and convalescent COVID-19 samples.

Profiled with immunoSEQ multiplex PCR; TCRdb holds only in-frame clones, not every one. The sample holds 100,000 to 150,000 clones; 88% are singletons and the top ten take 0.88%. Trimming cost V 5 bases and J 4 bases; bases outside gene matches: 4. CDR1 and CDR2 (germline): SGHTA, FQGNSA. The CDR3 runs 15 residues. The specimen sequenced was peripheral blood. This receptor was identified in a woman aged 45-60 years with active or convalescent COVID-19. This chain connects TRBV7-2 to TRBJ2-6; 8 nucleotides align to TRBD1. CDR3 bases: TGTGCCAGCAGCCGCAGGGGGCTCGGGGCCAACGTCCTGACTTTC. This sequence encodes CASSRRGLGANVLTF.